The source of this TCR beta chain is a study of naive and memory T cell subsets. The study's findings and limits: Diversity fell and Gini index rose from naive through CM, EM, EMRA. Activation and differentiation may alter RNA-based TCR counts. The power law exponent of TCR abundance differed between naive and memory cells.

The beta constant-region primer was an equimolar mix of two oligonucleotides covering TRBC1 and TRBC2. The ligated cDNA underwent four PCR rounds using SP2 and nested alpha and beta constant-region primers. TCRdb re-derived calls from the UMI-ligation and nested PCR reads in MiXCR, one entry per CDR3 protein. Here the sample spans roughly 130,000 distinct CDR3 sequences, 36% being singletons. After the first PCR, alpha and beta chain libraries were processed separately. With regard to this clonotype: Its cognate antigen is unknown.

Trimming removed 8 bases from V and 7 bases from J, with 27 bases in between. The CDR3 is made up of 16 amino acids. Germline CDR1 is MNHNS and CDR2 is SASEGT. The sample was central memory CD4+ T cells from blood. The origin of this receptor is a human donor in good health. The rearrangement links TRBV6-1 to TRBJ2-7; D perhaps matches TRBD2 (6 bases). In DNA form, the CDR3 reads TGTGCCAGCTCCCCAACGAGGATCGGACTACTACGAGAGCAGTACTTC. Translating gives CASSPTRIGLLREQYF.